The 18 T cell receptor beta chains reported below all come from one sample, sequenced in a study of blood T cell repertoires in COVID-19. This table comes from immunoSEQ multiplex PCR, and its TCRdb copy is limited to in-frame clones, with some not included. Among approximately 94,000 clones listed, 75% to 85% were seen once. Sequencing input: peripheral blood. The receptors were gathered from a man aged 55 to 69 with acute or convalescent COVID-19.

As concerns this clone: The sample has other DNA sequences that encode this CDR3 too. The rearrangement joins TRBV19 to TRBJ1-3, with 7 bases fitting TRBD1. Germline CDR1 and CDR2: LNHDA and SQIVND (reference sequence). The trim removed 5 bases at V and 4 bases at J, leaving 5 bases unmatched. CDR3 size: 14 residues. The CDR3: CASSSRQGGNTIYF. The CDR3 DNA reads TGTGCCAGTAGTTCCCGACAGGGCGGAAACACCATATATTTT.

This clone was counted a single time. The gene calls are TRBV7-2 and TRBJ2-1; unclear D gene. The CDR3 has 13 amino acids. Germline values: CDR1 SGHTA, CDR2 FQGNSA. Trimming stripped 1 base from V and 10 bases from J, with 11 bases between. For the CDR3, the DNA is TGTGCCAGCAGCTTAGATGGGTGGCGGGAGCAGTTCTTC. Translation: CASSLDGWREQFF.

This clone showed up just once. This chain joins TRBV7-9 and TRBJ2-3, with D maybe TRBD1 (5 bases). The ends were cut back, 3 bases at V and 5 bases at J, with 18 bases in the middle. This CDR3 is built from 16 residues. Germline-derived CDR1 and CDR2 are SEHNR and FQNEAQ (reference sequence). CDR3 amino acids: CASSFLRGHAEDTQYF. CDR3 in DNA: TGTGCCAGCAGCTTTCTACGTGGACACGCGGAAGATACGCAGTATTTT.

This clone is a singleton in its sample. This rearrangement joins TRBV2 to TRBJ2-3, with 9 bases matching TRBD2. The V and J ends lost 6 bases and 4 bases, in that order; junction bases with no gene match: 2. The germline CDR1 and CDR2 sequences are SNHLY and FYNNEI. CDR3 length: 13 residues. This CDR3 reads CASRGLAPDTQYF. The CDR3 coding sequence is TGTGCCAGCAGGGGACTAGCCCCAGATACGCAGTATTTT.

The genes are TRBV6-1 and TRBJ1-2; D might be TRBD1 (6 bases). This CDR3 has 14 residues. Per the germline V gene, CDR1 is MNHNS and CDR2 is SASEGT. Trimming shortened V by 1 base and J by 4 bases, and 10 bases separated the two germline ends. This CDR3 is CASSEGQGPYGYTF. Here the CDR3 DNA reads TGTGCCAGCAGTGAAGGGCAGGGGCCCTATGGCTACACCTTC.

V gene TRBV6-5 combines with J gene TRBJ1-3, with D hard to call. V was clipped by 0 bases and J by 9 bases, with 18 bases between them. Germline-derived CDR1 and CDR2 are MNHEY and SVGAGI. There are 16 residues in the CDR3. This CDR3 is CASSYSRGTVRSTIYF. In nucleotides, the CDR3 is TGTGCCAGCAGTTACTCTCGGGGAACGGTACGGAGCACCATATATTTT.

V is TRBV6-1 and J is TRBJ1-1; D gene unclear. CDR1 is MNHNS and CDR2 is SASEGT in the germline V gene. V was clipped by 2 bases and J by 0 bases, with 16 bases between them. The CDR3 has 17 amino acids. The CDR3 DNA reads TGTGCCAGCAGTGAAAGATCTTTAGCTAAACTGAACACTGAAGCTTTCTTT. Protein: CASSERSLAKLNTEAFF.

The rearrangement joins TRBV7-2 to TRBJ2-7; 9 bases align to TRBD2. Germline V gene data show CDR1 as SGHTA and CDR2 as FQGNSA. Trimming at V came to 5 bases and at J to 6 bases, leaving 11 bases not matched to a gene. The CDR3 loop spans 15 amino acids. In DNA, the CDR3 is TGTGCCAGCAGCCCCGTTGCGGGAGGGCGGGGCGAGCAGTACTTC. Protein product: CASSPVAGGRGEQYF.

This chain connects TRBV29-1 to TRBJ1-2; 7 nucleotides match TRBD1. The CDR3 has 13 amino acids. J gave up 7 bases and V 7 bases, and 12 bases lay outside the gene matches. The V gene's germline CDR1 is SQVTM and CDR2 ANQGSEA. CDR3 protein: CSAPRQGDAGYTF. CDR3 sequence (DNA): TGCAGCGCCCCTCGACAGGGTGACGCTGGCTACACCTTC.

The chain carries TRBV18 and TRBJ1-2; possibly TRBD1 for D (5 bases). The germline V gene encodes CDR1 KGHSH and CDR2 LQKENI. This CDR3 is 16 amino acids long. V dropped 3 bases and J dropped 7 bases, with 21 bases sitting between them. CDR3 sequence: CASSPLSTQGGGGYTF. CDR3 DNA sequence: TGTGCCAGCTCACCCCTATCAACTCAGGGAGGCGGTGGCTACACCTTC.

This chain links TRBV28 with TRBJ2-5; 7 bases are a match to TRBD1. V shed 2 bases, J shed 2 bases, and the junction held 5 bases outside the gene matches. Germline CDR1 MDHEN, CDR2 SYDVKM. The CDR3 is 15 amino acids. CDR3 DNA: TGTGCCAGCAGTTTACCTGACAGGGCGCAAGAGACCCAGTACTTC. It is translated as CASSLPDRAQETQYF.

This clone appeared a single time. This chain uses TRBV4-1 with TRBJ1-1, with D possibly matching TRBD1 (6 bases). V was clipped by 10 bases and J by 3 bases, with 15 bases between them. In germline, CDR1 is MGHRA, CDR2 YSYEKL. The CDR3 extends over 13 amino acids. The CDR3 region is CANLQGGYTEAFF. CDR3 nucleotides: TGCGCCAACCTACAGGGAGGGTACACTGAAGCTTTCTTT.

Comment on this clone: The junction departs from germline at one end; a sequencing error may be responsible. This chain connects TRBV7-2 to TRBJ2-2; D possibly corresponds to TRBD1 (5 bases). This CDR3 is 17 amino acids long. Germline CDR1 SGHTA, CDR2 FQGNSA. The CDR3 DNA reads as TGTGCCAGCAGCTTACGGGCAGGACATGCGAACACCAGGGAGCTGTTTTTT. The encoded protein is CASSLRAGHANTRELFF.

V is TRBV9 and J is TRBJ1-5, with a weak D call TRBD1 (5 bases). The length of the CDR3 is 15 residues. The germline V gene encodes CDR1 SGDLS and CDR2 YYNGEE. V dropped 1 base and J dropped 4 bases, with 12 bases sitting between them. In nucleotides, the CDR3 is TGTGCCAGCAGCGTAACAGACAGATATAATCAGCCCCAGCATTTT. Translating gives CASSVTDRYNQPQHF.

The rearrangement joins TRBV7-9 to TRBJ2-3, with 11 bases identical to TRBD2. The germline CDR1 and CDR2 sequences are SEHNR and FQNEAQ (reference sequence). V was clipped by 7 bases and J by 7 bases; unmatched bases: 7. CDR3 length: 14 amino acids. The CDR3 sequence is CASIQTSGVYTQYF. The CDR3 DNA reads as TGTGCCAGCATCCAGACTAGCGGGGTTTATACGCAGTATTTT.

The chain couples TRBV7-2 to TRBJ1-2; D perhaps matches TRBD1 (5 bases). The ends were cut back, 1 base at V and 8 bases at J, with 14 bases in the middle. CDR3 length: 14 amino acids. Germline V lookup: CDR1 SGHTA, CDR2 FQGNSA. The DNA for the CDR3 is TGTGCCAGCAGCTTAGACCAGGGAATAGGCGGCTACACCTTC. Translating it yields CASSLDQGIGGYTF.

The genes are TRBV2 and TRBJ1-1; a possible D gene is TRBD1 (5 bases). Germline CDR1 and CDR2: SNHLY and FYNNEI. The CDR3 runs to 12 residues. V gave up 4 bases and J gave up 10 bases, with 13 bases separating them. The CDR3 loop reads CASSVPPGGAFF. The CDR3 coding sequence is TGTGCCAGCAGTGTCCCCCCCGGGGGAGCTTTCTTT.

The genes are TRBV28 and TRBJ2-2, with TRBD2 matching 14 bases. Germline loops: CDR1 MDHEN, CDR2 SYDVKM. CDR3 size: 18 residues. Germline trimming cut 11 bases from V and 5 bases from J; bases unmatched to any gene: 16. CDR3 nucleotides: TGTGCCTCCCCGCCCCCCGGGACTAGCGGGGGAAAGACCGGGGAGCTGTTTTTT. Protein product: CASPPPGTSGGKTGELFF.